Shown below are 17 T cell receptor beta chains from a single sample sequenced in a study of T cell responses to AZD1222 COVID-19 vaccine. Libraries were prepared by immunoSEQ multiplex PCR; TCRdb keeps only in-frame clonotypes and omits some of them. This sample has 100,000 or so clones, with about 92% found just once. The material sequenced was peripheral blood, taken on day 0 of AZD1222 vaccination. These receptors were taken from an adult in good health.

This sequence joins TRBV4-2 and TRBJ1-4; 7 bases are shared with TRBD1. There are 15 residues in the CDR3. Germline assignment: CDR1 LGHNA and CDR2 YNFKEQ. V trimming: 4 bases; J trimming: 5 bases; junction bases outside the gene matches: 7. CDR3 loop: CASSLYRGVNEKLFF. In DNA, the CDR3 is TGTGCCAGCAGCCTATACAGGGGCGTCAATGAAAAACTGTTTTTT.

The chain carries TRBV10-3 and TRBJ2-7, with D perhaps TRBD1 (6 bases). With 2 bases removed from V and 7 bases from J, the gap between germline ends came to 12 bases. The germline V gene has CDR1 ENHRY and CDR2 SYGVKD. This CDR3 comprises 13 residues. The CDR3 region is CAISEVQGGEQYF. Written as DNA, the CDR3 is TGTGCCATCAGTGAGGTACAGGGTGGTGAGCAGTACTTC.

The rearrangement uses TRBV4-2 and TRBJ1-2; 7 positions match TRBD1. Germline-derived CDR1 and CDR2 are LGHNA and YNFKEQ. This CDR3 is built from 18 residues. V shed 1 base and J 4 bases; nucleotides not matched to a gene: 15. The CDR3 loop reads CASSQGPNIQGRIYGYTF. The CDR3 DNA reads as TGTGCCAGCAGCCAAGGCCCCAACATACAGGGGCGGATCTATGGCTACACCTTC.

The J gene is TRBJ2-5, the V gene TRBV7-8; D ambiguous. Germline CDR1 is SGHVS and CDR2 is FQNEAQ. Trimming removed 2 bases at V and 4 bases at J, with 5 bases between. CDR3 length: 12 amino acids. CDR3 DNA: TGTGCCAGCAGCTTAAGGGTAGAGACCCAGTACTTC. Translated, it gives CASSLRVETQYF.

The chain employs TRBV6-2 or TRBV6-3 and TRBJ2-3; 10 bases fit TRBD2. The trim removed 4 bases at V and 8 bases at J, leaving 6 bases unmatched. Per germline, CDR1 MNHEY and CDR2 SVGEGT. The CDR3 has 14 residues. The CDR3 bases are TGTGCCAGCAGTTCCACTAGCGGGACATTTACGCAGTATTTT. Amino acid sequence: CASSSTSGTFTQYF.

This clone was seen a single time. The rearrangement uses TRBV7-8 and TRBJ2-7, with D possibly being TRBD1 (6 bases). The V and J ends lost 5 bases and 5 bases respectively, with 22 bases between them. The CDR3 covers 16 residues. Germline V gives CDR1 SGHVS, CDR2 FQNEAQ. The CDR3 bases are TGTGCCAGCAGCGAAGGGGGTGGGCCCGGGCCCCACGAGCAGTACTTC. Translated: CASSEGGGPGPHEQYF.

The genes are TRBV5-1 and TRBJ2-2; D possibly matches TRBD1 or TRBD2 (5 bases each). Germline CDR1 and CDR2: SGHRS and YFSETQ. With 3 bases removed from V and 3 bases from J, the gap between germline ends came to 12 bases. The CDR3 runs to 15 residues. The DNA for the CDR3 is TGCGCCAGCAGCTCGCGGGCAGGGTACACCGGGGAGCTGTTTTTT. This encodes CASSSRAGYTGELFF.

The chain uses TRBV11-2 and TRBJ1-3, with no clear D. The V gene lost 1 base and the J gene lost 0 bases, with 10 bases spanning the gap. CDR1 and CDR2 (germline): SGHAT, FQNNGV. CDR3 length: 16 residues. This chain's CDR3 is CASSLGAGSSGNTIYF. The CDR3 bases are TGTGCCAGCAGCTTAGGCGCCGGCAGCTCTGGAAACACCATATATTTT.

The chain links TRBV28 to TRBJ1-4, with TRBD1 matching over 8 bases. The germline CDR1 and CDR2 sequences are MDHEN and SYDVKM. V lost 7 bases, J lost 1 base, and 2 bases stayed unmatched. The CDR3 consists of 14 residues. CDR3 amino acids: CASTGGLTNEKLFF. The CDR3, as DNA: TGTGCCAGCACAGGGGGCTTAACTAATGAAAAACTGTTTTTT.

The chain has TRBV10-2 and TRBJ1-6; perhaps TRBD1 as D (5 bases). Germline CDR1 and CDR2: WSHSY and SAAADI. The length of the CDR3 is 12 residues. Trimming pared 9 bases from V and 7 bases from J, leaving 10 bases between. For the CDR3, the DNA is TGCGCCAGTGGGACCCCGAATTCACCCCTCCACTTT. Translating it yields CASGTPNSPLHF.

The chain recombines TRBV5-1 with TRBJ2-1; D not resolved. The CDR3 extends over 14 amino acids. Germline lookup yields CDR1 SGHRS and CDR2 YFSETQ. The germline V and J ends were trimmed by 0 bases and 4 bases, with 8 bases remaining between them. The CDR3 spells CASSLATPYNEQFF. For the CDR3, the DNA is TGCGCCAGCAGCTTGGCTACCCCTTACAATGAGCAGTTCTTC.

This rearrangement joins TRBV29-1 to TRBJ1-4; the D is unclear. The ends were cut back, 6 bases at V and 8 bases at J, with 16 bases in the middle. Germline CDR1 SQVTM, CDR2 ANQGSEA. The CDR3 is 13 amino acids. The CDR3 region is CSVLPRHGEKLFF. CDR3 DNA sequence: TGCAGCGTCCTTCCAAGGCATGGCGAAAAACTGTTTTTT.

The rearrangement joins TRBV7-8 to TRBJ1-1, with TRBD1 identical over 7 bases. With V trimmed by 4 bases and J by 11 bases, 16 bases remained unmatched. The CDR3 spans 15 residues. From germline, CDR1 is SGHVS and CDR2 FQNEAQ. CDR3 region: CASSSLRGQPPEAFF. DNA of the CDR3: TGTGCCAGCAGCTCCTTAAGGGGGCAGCCCCCGGAGGCTTTCTTT.

The chain joins TRBV7-2 to TRBJ1-5; TRBD1 agrees at 11 bases. Unmatched junction bases numbered 10, after V lost 1 base and J lost 2 bases. In germline, CDR1 is SGHTA, CDR2 FQGNSA. This CDR3 has 19 residues. CDR3 bases: TGTGCCAGCAGCTTAGAAGCCGGACAGGGGGCTGGGGGCAATCAGCCCCAGCATTTT. Its translation: CASSLEAGQGAGGNQPQHF.

The chain has TRBV18 and TRBJ1-1, with no clear D. The CDR3 runs 16 residues. Trimming shortened V by 0 bases and J by 3 bases, and 14 bases separated the two germline ends. CDR1 and CDR2 from the germline V gene are KGHSH and LQKENI. The CDR3 DNA is TGTGCCAGCTCACCACCGTTCCGGGAATGGGACACTGAAGCTTTCTTT. This encodes CASSPPFREWDTEAFF.

The chain couples TRBV5-6 to TRBJ1-5; D may be TRBD1 (6 bases). The germline V and J ends were trimmed by 0 bases and 11 bases, with 18 bases remaining between them. Looked up from germline, CDR1 is SGHDT and CDR2 is YYEEEE. The CDR3 contains 15 residues. The CDR3: CASSLGQAKSLAQHF. CDR3 DNA sequence: TGTGCCAGCAGCTTGGGACAGGCCAAATCATTGGCCCAGCATTTT.

The gene calls are TRBV27 and TRBJ1-5, with D hard to call. Trimming removed 7 bases at V and 7 bases at J, with 11 bases between. The CDR3 spans 12 residues. Germline V CDR1 and CDR2: MNHEY, SMNVEV (reference sequence). CDR3 DNA: TGTGCCAGCACCACCGGGCGGCAGCCCCAGCATTTT. It codes for CASTTGRQPQHF.